The present entry profiles one TCR beta chain with its context. The antigen remains undetermined. The data are from a study of cytomegalovirus exposure and HLA in healthy donors. Study information: Previous work identified 90 million to 130 million unique TCR beta sequences from about 179 million T cells.

General study points: Previous analysis showed most TCR beta V segments were productive about 87% or about 30% of the time. One later analysis reportedly identified an Asian-associated ancestry cluster that showed fewer N-insertions than the roughly 670-donor mean.

Germline loops: CDR1 SGDLS, CDR2 YYNGEE. Deletions cut 4 bases from V and 4 bases from J, with 18 bases between. This CDR3 is built from 15 residues. The PCR ran on 60 Vbeta and 13 Jbeta primers. Measured with immunoSEQ multiplex PCR; TCRdb has only the in-frame clones, and not every one. The table shows 75,000 to 90,000 clones, with approximately 81% occurring only once. The chain has TRBV9 and TRBJ2-7, with TRBD1 as a possible D gene (6 bases). The sequenced sample was PBMCs. This TCR derives from a woman aged 35 to 49 in good health and CMV-seropositive. The CDR3 spells CASSPTPGQHYEQYF. The CDR3 DNA follows: TGTGCCAGCAGCCCTACCCCCGGACAGCATTACGAGCAGTACTTC.